The T cell receptor beta chain under discussion was sequenced for a study of blood T cells in healthy people across ages. Background on the study: Template switching picked up about one barcoded beta molecule for each two T cells.

Findings and limits, study-wide: No one knew whether donors had CMV, which possibly confounded expanded clonotype changes. Higher diversity, along with more naive CD4+ cells, distinguished long-lived donors from aged donors.

Then a second PCR, running about 7 to 11 cycles, was carried out with a sample-barcoded 5' primer and a J-beta primer mix. TCRdb used MiXCR to reprocess the 5' RACE reads, holding one entry per CDR3 protein. The repertoire consists of 1.5 million or so distinct CDR3 sequences, with approximately 39% occurring once and the leading ten covering 4%. The total RNA that was extracted per sample amounted to at least 5 micrograms. A word on this clonotype: As yet, its antigen is unknown. The germline gene is not matched at one end of the junction; a read error may be the cause.

The CDR3 extends over 16 amino acids. Looked up from germline, CDR1 is SSHAT and CDR2 is FNYEAQ (reference sequence). This TCR came from a woman in her late teens or twenties in good health. The sequencing sample was made of blood. The chain joins TRBV7-7 to TRBJ2-1; D is possibly TRBD1 or TRBD2 (5 bases each). The CDR3, as DNA: TGTGCTAGCAGCCAGGGCAGTAGCGAACCATACAATGAGCAGTTCTTC. Translated, it gives CASSQGSSEPYNEQFF.